Listed below are T cell receptor beta chains from one sample, sequenced in a study of blood T cell repertoires in COVID-19. The data were produced by immunoSEQ multiplex PCR, yet TCRdb's version contains in-frame clones alone and is incomplete. Of 250,000 to 300,000 clones in the sample, 70% to 80% were seen once. Sequenced material: peripheral blood. The origin of the receptors is a woman of 80 years or more with acute or convalescent COVID-19. CDR3s include the opening cysteine and the closing phenylalanine or tryptophan.

CDR3 | V
CASSLGSRNEQFF | TRBV11-3
CASSSGQTTDTQYF | TRBV11-2
CASSLGTGGARQPQHF | TRBV11-3
CASTRQGVGFQYF | TRBV2
CASSLGQGGEKLFF | TRBV11-2
CASSLTDRGYGYTF | TRBV11-1
CASSVSGTSSYNEQFF | TRBV11-2
CASSLSRRGQLNQPQHF | TRBV27
CASSQRTRGSSEKLFF | TRBV3-1/TRBV3-2
CASSLGANQPQHF | TRBV12-3/TRBV12-4
CASSTSTDTQYF | TRBV12-3/TRBV12-4
CASGLRTGHEAFF | TRBV12-5
CATRTGINYGYTF | TRBV27
CATSRKGRGMNTEAFF | TRBV15
CASSRRTGDGPQHF | TRBV4-2
CASSYSDGSTEAFF | TRBV6-6
CSAGGETEAFF | TRBV20-1
CASSSPGGTQYF | TRBV12-3/TRBV12-4
CASRPSKPSYEQYF | TRBV6-5
CASSHPDRGGNQPQHF | TRBV4-1
CASSPLARKNIQYF | TRBV3-1/TRBV3-2
CASSLLEDRTFEQYF | TRBV7-2
CATSNSFTDTQYF | TRBV24-1
CASSPGTSGSGKDEQFF | TRBV18
CASSPRTLGEAYEQYF | TRBV18
CATSEGPVATYEQYF | TRBV15
CASSSDGDTQYF | TRBV5-1
CASSLRTGGRSGELFF | TRBV7-2
CSATDRAGANVLTF | TRBV20-1
CAISPVSNTEAFF | TRBV10-3
CASSLGAGLAGGAGANVLTF | TRBV5-1
CASSSGDLNEKLFF | TRBV28
CASSGGRGRRNTIYF | TRBV28
CASSSSGMAQYF | TRBV7-9
CASSSGQGDSNQPQHF | TRBV7-2
CASSQKGTEAFF | TRBV3-1/TRBV3-2
CASSLSGQSGTEAFF | TRBV7-9
CASSHFPGRILPSMETQYF | TRBV23-1
CASSQASSTGELFF | TRBV4-3
CATGLGGSAGELFF | TRBV27
CASSRTGWTEAFF | TRBV10-1
CASSQGVGVAKNIQYF | TRBV3-1/TRBV3-2
CASSYAAGGNEKLFF | TRBV6-6
CASTPLGSAYGYTF | TRBV27
CASSLNGQGGNEKLFF | TRBV5-1
CATKVGGRGGEKLFF | TRBV15
CASSQDSSGNTIYF | TRBV6-5
CASSFSGFNQPQHF | TRBV7-8
CASYTNYGYTF | TRBV10-2
CATSRGDSPNTEAFF | TRBV15
CASSQTGELFF | TRBV10-2
CASSLGGQYYGYTF | TRBV7-9
CASSETGFYGYTF | TRBV10-1
CASSAQGGNTEAFF | TRBV5-1
CASSDGGEFDGYTF | TRBV7-2
CASSYAGTSGKETQYF | TRBV6-5
CASSLGTQGAVGYTF | TRBV5-1
CSASERGGTFQETQYF | TRBV20-1
CASSLGLAGGGDIQYF | TRBV5-5